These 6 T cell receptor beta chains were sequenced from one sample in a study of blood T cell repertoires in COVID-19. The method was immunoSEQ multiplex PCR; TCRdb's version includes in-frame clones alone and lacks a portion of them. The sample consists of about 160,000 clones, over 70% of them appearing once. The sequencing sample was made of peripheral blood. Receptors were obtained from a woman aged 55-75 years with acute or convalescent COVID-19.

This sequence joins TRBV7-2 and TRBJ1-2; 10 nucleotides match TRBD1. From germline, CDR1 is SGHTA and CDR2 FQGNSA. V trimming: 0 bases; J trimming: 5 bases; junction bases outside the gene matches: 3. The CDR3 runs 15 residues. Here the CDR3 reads CASSLARDRGYGYTF. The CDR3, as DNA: TGTGCCAGCAGCTTAGCCCGGGACAGGGGATATGGCTACACCTTC. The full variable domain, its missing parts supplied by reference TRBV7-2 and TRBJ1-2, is GAGVSQSPSNKVTEKGKDVELRCDPISGHTALYWYRQSLGQGLEFLIYFQGNSAPDKSGLPSDRFSAERTGGSVSTLTIQRTQQEDSAVYLCASSLARDRGYGYTFGSGTRLTVV.

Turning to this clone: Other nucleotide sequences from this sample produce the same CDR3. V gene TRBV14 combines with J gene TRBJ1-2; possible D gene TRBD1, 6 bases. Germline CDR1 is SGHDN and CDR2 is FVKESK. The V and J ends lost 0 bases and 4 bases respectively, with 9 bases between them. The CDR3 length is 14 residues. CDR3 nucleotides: TGTGCCAGCAGCCAAGACAGGGGACCCTATGGCTACACCTTC. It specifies CASSQDRGPYGYTF. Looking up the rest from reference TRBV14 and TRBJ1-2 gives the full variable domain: EAGVTQFPSHSVIEKGQTVTLRCDPISGHDNLYWYRRVMGKEIKFLLHFVKESKQDESGMPNNRFLAERTGGTYSTLKVQPAELEDSGVYFCASSQDRGPYGYTFGSGTRLTVV.

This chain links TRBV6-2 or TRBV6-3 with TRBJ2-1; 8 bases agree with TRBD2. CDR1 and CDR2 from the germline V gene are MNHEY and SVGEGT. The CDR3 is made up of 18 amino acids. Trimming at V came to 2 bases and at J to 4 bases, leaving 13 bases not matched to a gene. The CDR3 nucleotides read TGTGCCAGCAGTTACGGTCGTCTCAGCGGGGGCCAATACAATGAGCAGTTCTTC. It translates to CASSYGRLSGGQYNEQFF.

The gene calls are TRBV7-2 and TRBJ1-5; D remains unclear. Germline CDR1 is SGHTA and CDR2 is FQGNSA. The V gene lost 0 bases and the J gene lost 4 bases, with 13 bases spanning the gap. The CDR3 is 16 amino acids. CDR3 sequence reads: CASSLASAVSNQPQHF. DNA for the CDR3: TGTGCCAGCAGCTTAGCGAGCGCAGTCTCTAATCAGCCCCAGCATTTT.

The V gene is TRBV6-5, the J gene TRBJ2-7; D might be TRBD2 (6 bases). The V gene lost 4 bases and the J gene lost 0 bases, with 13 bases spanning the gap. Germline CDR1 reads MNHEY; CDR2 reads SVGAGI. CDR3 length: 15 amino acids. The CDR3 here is CASSFRDLSSYEQYF. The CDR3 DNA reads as TGTGCCAGCAGTTTCCGGGACTTGAGCTCCTACGAGCAGTACTTC.

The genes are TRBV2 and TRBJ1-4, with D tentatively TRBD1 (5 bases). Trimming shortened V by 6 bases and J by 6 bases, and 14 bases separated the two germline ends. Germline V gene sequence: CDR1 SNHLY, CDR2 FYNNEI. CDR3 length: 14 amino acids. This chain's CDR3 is CASRSTGLDEKLFF. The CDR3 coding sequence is TGTGCCAGCAGATCTACAGGTTTGGATGAAAAACTGTTTTTT.